The source of this T cell receptor (beta chain) is a study of cytomegalovirus exposure and HLA in healthy donors. Overall study results and limits: In a later analysis, several top co-occurrence clusters appeared linked to parvovirus B19, influenza, CMV and Epstein-Barr virus. It was reportedly the case that the classifier diagnosed cytomegalovirus status with high specificity and sensitivity.

In the case of this clone: Its antigen is not identified.

Primers: 60 Vbeta forward and 13 Jbeta reverse. Assay: immunoSEQ multiplex PCR; the TCRdb copy retains only in-frame clones and omits some. The sample lists about 94,000 clones; 79% were seen once. This CDR3 has 18 residues. The germline CDR1 and CDR2 sequences are SNHLY and FYNNEI. Trimming took off 4 bases at V and 0 bases at J, with 18 bases between the two ends. The sample was PBMCs. The TCR originated in a woman between 40 and 50 years old in good health and CMV-seronegative. The chain carries TRBV2 and TRBJ1-4; no firm D call. CDR3 sequence reads: CASSVEGFIFATNEKLFF. The CDR3 DNA follows: TGTGCCAGCAGTGTGGAGGGTTTCATCTTCGCAACTAATGAAAAACTGTTTTTT.